Given below is one TCR beta chain in context. Original processing methods: Amplification with reference gene primers provided the estimates of nucleated cell counts. TCRdb keeps only in-frame clones here, not all; method: immunoSEQ multiplex PCR. V and J calls and clone size follow that table, whereas D and trimming were derived from the DNA. The table records about 240,000 clones, 85% to 90% of them present only once. This sample is part of a study of blood T cell repertoires in COVID-19. In assigning cohorts, the study relied on participant-reported clinical history. Cohort 3 recovered donors had two negative PCRs, clearance, or symptom resolution. Sequenced: PBMCs or T cells enriched from blood (not recorded which). The sequence was collected from a woman in her twenties or thirties who had recovered from COVID-19.

CDR3 amino acids: CASSLDREVGELFF. CDR3 nucleotide sequence: TGTGCCAGCAGCTTAGACAGGGAAGTCGGGGAGCTGTTTTTT. This sequence joins TRBV7-3 and TRBJ2-2, with 7 bases aligning to TRBD1. V was clipped by 2 bases and J by 7 bases; unmatched bases: 4. Per the germline V gene, CDR1 is SGHTA and CDR2 is FQGTGA. This CDR3 has 14 residues.